This record covers a single TCR beta chain. The sample is drawn from a study of blood T cell repertoires in COVID-19. V dropped 6 bases and J dropped 8; count of bases not matched to a gene: 11. This CDR3 contains 14 residues. Germline V lookup: CDR1 LGHDT, CDR2 YNNKEL (reference sequence). This table comes from immunoSEQ multiplex PCR, and its TCRdb copy is limited to in-frame clones, with some not included. The sample yields tens of thousands of clones, around 82% seen once. Sequencing was carried out using peripheral blood. The chain recombines TRBV3-1 (or the pseudogene TRBV3-2) with TRBJ1-2; 8 bases are shared with TRBD1. The source of this sequence is a woman at least 80 years old with acute or convalescent COVID-19. The CDR3 DNA follows: TGTGCCAGCAGTCACTTGACAGGGGAAGAAGGCTACACCTTC. It is translated as CASSHLTGEEGYTF.